The 20 T cell receptor beta chains presented below share a single source sample, sequenced in a study of response to subunit inactivated influenza vaccine. TCRdb used MiXCR to reprocess the RT-PCR reads, holding one entry per CDR3 protein. The sample includes roughly 700,000 distinct CDR3 sequences, roughly 14% of them seen just once. The input for sequencing was PBMCs from blood, taken approximately 13 days after vaccination. These receptors came from a man between 50 and 59 years old who received an inactivated influenza vaccine.

The chain is built from TRBV6-2 or TRBV6-3 and TRBJ2-7, with 11 nucleotides matching TRBD2. The germline CDR1 and CDR2 sequences are MNHEY and SVGEGT. CDR3 size: 12 residues. The junction had 4 bases not matched to a gene; V was cut back by 6 bases and J by 9 bases. The CDR3 region is CASSLAGGGQYF. The CDR3 DNA reads as TGTGCCAGCAGCCTAGCGGGAGGAGGGCAGTACTTC.

This clonotype was recorded once. The CDR3 reads CASSLSFGGAGYEQYF. The CDR3 coding sequence is TGTGCCAGCAGTTTATCGTTCGGGGGCGCAGGATACGAGCAGTACTTC. This sequence joins TRBV27 and TRBJ2-7, with D possibly being TRBD1 or TRBD2 (6 bases each). Germline V lookup: CDR1 MNHEY, CDR2 SMNVEV (reference sequence). Trimming took 0 bases from V and 4 from J, leaving 16 bases between them. CDR3 length: 16 amino acids.

The genes are TRBV20-1 and TRBJ2-5; D unclear. V lost 5 bases and J 5 bases, leaving 6 bases between the germline ends. The CDR3 consists of 10 residues. The germline gives CDR1 DFQATT, CDR2 SNEGSKA (reference sequence). The CDR3 loop reads CSALDETQYF. The CDR3 DNA reads as TGCAGTGCTCTTGACGAGACCCAGTACTTC.

The chain joins TRBV11-2 to TRBJ1-1; D gene uncertain. The CDR3 sequence is 14 residues long. CDR1 is SGHAT and CDR2 is FQNNGV in the germline V gene. V lost 5 bases and J 4 bases, leaving 14 bases between the germline ends. This chain's CDR3 is CASSLQRTGTEAFF. Here the CDR3 DNA reads TGTGCCAGCAGCCTACAAAGGACCGGCACTGAAGCTTTCTTT.

This clonotype was seen a few times. The chain has TRBV4-3 and TRBJ2-5; 7 bases are shared with TRBD1. Germline lookup yields CDR1 LGHNA and CDR2 YSLEER. The CDR3 runs 16 residues. V trimming: 0 bases; J trimming: 5 bases; junction bases outside the gene matches: 9. CDR3 nucleotides: TGCGCCAGCAGCCAAGATCAAGGCAGGGGGAAGGAGACCCAGTACTTC. It is translated as CASSQDQGRGKETQYF.

The chain uses TRBV18 and TRBJ2-1; D might be TRBD2 (6 bases). The CDR3 loop spans 16 amino acids. V lost 6 bases, J lost 1 base, and 16 bases lay in between. Germline CDR1 reads KGHSH; CDR2 reads LQKENI. DNA of the CDR3: TGTGCCAGCTCCCTCGGAGGGGAGGTATCCTACAATGAGCAGTTCTTC. It codes for CASSLGGEVSYNEQFF.

This clonotype was counted between two and nine times. The chain links TRBV7-2 to TRBJ2-1, with TRBD1 matching 7 bases. CDR3 length equals 15 residues. Germline V gene lookup returns CDR1 SGHTA and CDR2 FQGNSA. The trim removed 3 bases at V and 4 bases at J, leaving 6 bases unmatched. The CDR3, as DNA: TGTGCCAGCAGCTTCTCCGGGACAGAATACAATGAGCAGTTCTTC. This encodes CASSFSGTEYNEQFF.

In this sample, this clonotype turned up a few times. The V and J genes are TRBV11-2 and TRBJ2-7, with D hard to call. The CDR3 consists of 17 residues. Germline-derived CDR1 and CDR2 are SGHAT and FQNNGV. Deletions cut 0 bases from V and 2 bases from J, with 17 bases between. Written as DNA, the CDR3 is TGTGCCAGCAGCTTAGAAATCCTTTACGGAAGACCCTACGAGCAGTACTTC. This gives the protein CASSLEILYGRPYEQYF.

The V call is TRBV12-3 or TRBV12-4, the J call TRBJ1-4, with a weak D call TRBD1 (5 bases). V was pared by 8 bases and J by 3 bases, with 13 bases between. The CDR3 loop spans 14 amino acids. CDR3 loop: CASRRGGANEKLFF. The CDR3 region has the DNA TGTGCCAGCCGGCGGGGCGGCGCTAATGAAAAACTGTTTTTT.

The rearrangement links TRBV12-3 or TRBV12-4 to TRBJ2-3; D is uncertain. V lost 1 base to trimming and J lost 2 bases, with 13 bases between them. CDR3 size: 16 residues. The CDR3 region is CASSLEAFLNTDTQYF. The CDR3 nucleotides read TGTGCCAGCAGTTTAGAAGCTTTTTTAAACACAGATACGCAGTATTTT.

This clonotype came up many times. The chain links TRBV18 to TRBJ2-7; D ambiguous. V dropped 2 bases and J dropped 3 bases, with 8 bases sitting between them. This CDR3 has 13 residues. CDR1 is KGHSH, CDR2 LQKENI, per germline. CDR3 DNA sequence: TGTGCCAGCTCACCAGCCAGCTTCTACGAGCAGTACTTC. Encoded protein: CASSPASFYEQYF.

This clonotype was picked up a small number of times. This chain's CDR3 is CASSYPGHSGGKLFF. The CDR3 DNA reads as TGTGCCAGCAGTTACCCCGGACACAGTGGGGGAAAACTGTTTTTT. The genes are TRBV7-8 and TRBJ1-4; D might be TRBD1 (5 bases). Trimming left V 6 bases short and J 10 bases short, with 21 bases between. The CDR3 has 15 residues. In germline, CDR1 is SGHVS, CDR2 FQNEAQ.

V and J are TRBV4-3 and TRBJ2-1, with 8 bases aligning to TRBD1. Trimming took 4 bases from V and 3 from J; bases not matched to a gene: 8. Germline V gene sequence: CDR1 LGHNA, CDR2 YSLEER. CDR3 length: 16 amino acids. Here the CDR3 DNA reads TGCGCCAGCAGCCGAGGCCGGGACAGGCTCTACAATGAGCAGTTCTTC. This sequence encodes CASSRGRDRLYNEQFF.

V and J are TRBV7-2 and TRBJ1-2; the match to TRBD1 covers 9 bases. Trimming at V came to 5 bases and at J to 7 bases, leaving 8 bases not matched to a gene. CDR3 length: 14 amino acids. Germline V gene data show CDR1 as SGHTA and CDR2 as FQGNSA. In nucleotides, the CDR3 is TGTGCCAGCAGCCCGCGGACAGGGGATAGTGGCTACACCTTC. Protein sequence: CASSPRTGDSGYTF.

This clonotype came up many times. At one end the junction does not follow the germline gene, possibly because of a read error. This chain joins TRBV12-3 or TRBV12-4 and TRBJ1-5, with D perhaps matching TRBD1 (5 bases). The CDR3 consists of 14 residues. The CDR3 spells CASSLQGGNQPQHF. CDR3 bases: TGCGCCAGCAGCTTGCAAGGGGGCAATCAGCCCCAGCATTTT.

V is TRBV4-1 and J is TRBJ1-2; TRBD1 matches 11 bases. The germline V gene has CDR1 MGHRA and CDR2 YSYEKL. Unmatched junction bases numbered 6, after V lost 4 bases and J lost 8 bases. The CDR3 has 14 amino acids. The CDR3 here is CASSLGQGVRGYTF. For the CDR3, the DNA is TGCGCCAGCAGCCTGGGACAGGGGGTGCGCGGCTACACCTTC.

This clonotype was detected only once. The genes are TRBV20-1 and TRBJ2-1, with TRBD1 as a possible D gene (6 bases). CDR1 and CDR2 (germline): DFQATT, SNEGSKA (reference sequence). The CDR3 totals 14 residues. V lost 3 bases to trimming and J lost 6 bases, with 15 bases between them. CDR3 sequence (DNA): TGCAGTGCTAGCCCCACCTTGACAGGCAATGAGCAGTTCTTC. Translating gives CSASPTLTGNEQFF.

Regarding this clonotype: A much bigger clone sits one base away, suggesting this may be a read error. The gene calls are TRBV5-6 and TRBJ2-5, with TRBD2 matching over 8 bases. The germline CDR1 and CDR2 sequences are SGHDT and YYEEEE. The V segment lost 2 bases and the J segment 1 base; nucleotides outside the gene matches: 1. The length of the CDR3 is 14 residues. Written as DNA, the CDR3 is TGTGCCAGCAGCTTACTAGCGGCCCAAGAGACCCAGTACTTC. Its protein product is CASSLLAAQETQYF.

V and J are TRBV21-1 and TRBJ2-7; the D call TRBD2 from the table was never checked on the DNA. TRBV21-1 is deemed a pseudogene. The CDR3 length is 16 residues. CDR3 nucleotide sequence: TGTGCCAGCAGCAAAGCTAGGACTAGCGGGAGGTACGAGCAGTACTTC. Amino acids: CASSKARTSGRYEQYF.

The J gene is TRBJ1-5, the V gene TRBV5-1; D not certain. The germline V and J ends were trimmed by 0 bases and 2 bases, with 9 bases remaining between them. The CDR3 spans 15 residues. Per germline, CDR1 SGHRS and CDR2 YFSETQ. This CDR3 is CASSLGMSGNQPQHF. The CDR3 DNA reads as TGCGCCAGCAGCTTGGGAATGTCCGGCAATCAGCCCCAGCATTTT.